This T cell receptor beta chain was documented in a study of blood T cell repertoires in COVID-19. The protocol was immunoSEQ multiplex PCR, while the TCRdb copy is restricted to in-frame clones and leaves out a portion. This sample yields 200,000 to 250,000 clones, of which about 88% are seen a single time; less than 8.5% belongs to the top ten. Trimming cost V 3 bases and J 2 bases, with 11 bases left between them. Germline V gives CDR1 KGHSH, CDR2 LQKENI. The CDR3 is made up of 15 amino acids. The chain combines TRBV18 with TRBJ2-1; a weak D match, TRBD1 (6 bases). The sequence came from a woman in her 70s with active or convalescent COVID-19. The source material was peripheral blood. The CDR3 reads CASSPEQGTYNEQFF. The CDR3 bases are TGTGCCAGCTCACCTGAACAGGGCACCTACAATGAGCAGTTCTTC.